This T cell receptor beta chain was retrieved from a study of neoadjuvant nivolumab and ipilimumab in lung cancer. Study context: Patients got nivolumab 3 mg/kg on days 1, 15 and 29; combination added ipilimumab 1 mg/kg day 1.

V lost 5 bases, J lost 5 bases, and 13 bases lay in between. This CDR3 is built from 13 residues. Per germline, CDR1 MNHNS and CDR2 SASEGT. Study results and caveats: Resected-tumor TCR richness correlated positively with pretherapy blood richness. From pretherapy to surgery, tumor richness and clonality rose with dual therapy. TCR richness and clonality were higher in tumors than adjacent uninvolved lung.

With regard to this clone: What it recognizes is unknown.

TCRdb's table, derived via immunoSEQ multiplex PCR, lists solely in-frame clones and lacks some. The sample holds approximately 7,000 clones, roughly 83% seen once. This rearrangement joins TRBV6-1 to TRBJ2-7; no reliable D call. This TCR derives from an adult with non-small cell lung cancer. The sequences come from tumor tissue, collected after neoadjuvant nivolumab, alone or with ipilimumab, at or shortly before surgery. CDR3 coding DNA: TGTGCCAGCAGTAGGAAGGAGTACGACGAGCAGTACTTC. It yields the protein CASSRKEYDEQYF.